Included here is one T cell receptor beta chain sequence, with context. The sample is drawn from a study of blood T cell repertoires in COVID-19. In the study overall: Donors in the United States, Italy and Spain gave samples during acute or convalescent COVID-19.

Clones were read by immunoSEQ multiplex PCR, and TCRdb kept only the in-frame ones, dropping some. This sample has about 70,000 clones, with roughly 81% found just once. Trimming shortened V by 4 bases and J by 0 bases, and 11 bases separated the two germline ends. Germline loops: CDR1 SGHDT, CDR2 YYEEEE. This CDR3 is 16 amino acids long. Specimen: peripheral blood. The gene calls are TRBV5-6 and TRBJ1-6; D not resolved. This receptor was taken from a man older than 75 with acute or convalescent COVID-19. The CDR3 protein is CASSQQGSSYNSPLHF. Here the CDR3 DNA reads TGTGCCAGCAGCCAACAAGGGAGCTCCTATAATTCACCCCTCCACTTT. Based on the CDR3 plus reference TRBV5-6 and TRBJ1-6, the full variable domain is DAGVTQSPTHLIKTRGQQVTLRCSPKSGHDTVSWYQQALGQGPQFIFQYYEEEERQRGNFPDRFSGHQFPNYSSELNVNALLLGDSALYLCASSQQGSSYNSPLHFGNGTRLTVT.